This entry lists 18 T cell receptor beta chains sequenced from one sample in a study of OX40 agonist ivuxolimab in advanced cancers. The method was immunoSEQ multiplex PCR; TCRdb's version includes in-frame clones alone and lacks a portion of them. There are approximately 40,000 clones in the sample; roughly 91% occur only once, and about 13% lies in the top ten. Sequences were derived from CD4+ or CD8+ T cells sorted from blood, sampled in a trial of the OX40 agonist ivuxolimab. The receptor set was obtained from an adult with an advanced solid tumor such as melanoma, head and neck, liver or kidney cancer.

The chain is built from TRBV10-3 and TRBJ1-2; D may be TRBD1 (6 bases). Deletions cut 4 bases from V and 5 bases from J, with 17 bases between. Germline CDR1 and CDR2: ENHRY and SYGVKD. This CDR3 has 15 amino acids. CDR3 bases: TGTGCCATCAGTGGACAGGACTTCTCCCGGTATGGCTACACCTTC. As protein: CAISGQDFSRYGYTF.

This chain's CDR3 is CASSPHMADTQYF. As DNA, the CDR3 is TGTGCCAGCAGTCCACACATGGCAGATACGCAGTATTTT. The chain combines TRBV6-6 with TRBJ2-3; no firm D call. From germline, CDR1 is MNHNY and CDR2 SVGAGI (reference sequence). This CDR3 comprises 13 residues. V lost 5 bases to trimming and J lost 4 bases, with 10 bases between them.

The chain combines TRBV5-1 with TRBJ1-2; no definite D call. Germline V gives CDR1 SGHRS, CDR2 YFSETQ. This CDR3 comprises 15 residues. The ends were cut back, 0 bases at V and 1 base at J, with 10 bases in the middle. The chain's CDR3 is CASSLGLGLNYGYTF. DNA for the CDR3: TGCGCCAGCAGCTTGGGGTTAGGCCTTAACTATGGCTACACCTTC.

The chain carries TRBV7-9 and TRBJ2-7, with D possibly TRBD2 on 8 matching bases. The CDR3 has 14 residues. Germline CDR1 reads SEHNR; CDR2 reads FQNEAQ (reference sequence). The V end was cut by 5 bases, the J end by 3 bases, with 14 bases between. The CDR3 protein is CASSREGAHYEQYF. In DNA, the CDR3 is TGTGCCAGCAGCCGGGAGGGGGCACACTACGAGCAGTACTTC.

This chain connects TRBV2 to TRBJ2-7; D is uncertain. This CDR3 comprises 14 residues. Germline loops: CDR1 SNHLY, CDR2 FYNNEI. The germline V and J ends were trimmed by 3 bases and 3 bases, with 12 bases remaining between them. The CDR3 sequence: CASSEIARYYEQYF. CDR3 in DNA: TGTGCCAGCAGTGAGATCGCCAGGTACTACGAGCAGTACTTC.

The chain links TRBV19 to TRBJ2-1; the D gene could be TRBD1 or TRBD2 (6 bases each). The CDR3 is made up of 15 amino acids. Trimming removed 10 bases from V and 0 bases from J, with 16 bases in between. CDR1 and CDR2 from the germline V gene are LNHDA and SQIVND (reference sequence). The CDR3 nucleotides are TGTGCCACCGGGGGCTACGGGAGCTCCTACAATGAGCAGTTCTTC. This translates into CATGGYGSSYNEQFF.

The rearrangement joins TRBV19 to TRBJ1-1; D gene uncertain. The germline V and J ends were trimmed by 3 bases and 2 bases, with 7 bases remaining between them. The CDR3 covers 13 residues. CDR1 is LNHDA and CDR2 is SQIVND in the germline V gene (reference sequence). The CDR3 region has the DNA TGTGCCAGTAGTATTGCCCCAAACACTGAAGCTTTCTTT. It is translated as CASSIAPNTEAFF.

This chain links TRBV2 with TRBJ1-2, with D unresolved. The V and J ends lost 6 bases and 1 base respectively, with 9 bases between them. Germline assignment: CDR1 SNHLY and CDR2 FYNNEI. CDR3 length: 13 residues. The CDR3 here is CASRGSDNYGYTF. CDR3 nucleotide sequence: TGTGCCAGCAGGGGCAGCGATAACTATGGCTACACCTTC.

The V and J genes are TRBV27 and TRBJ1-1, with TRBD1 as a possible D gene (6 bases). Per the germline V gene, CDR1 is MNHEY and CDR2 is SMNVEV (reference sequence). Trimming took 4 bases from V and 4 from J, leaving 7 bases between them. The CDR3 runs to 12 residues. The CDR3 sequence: CASSSTGTEAFF. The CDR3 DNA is TGTGCCAGCAGTTCGACAGGCACTGAAGCTTTCTTT.

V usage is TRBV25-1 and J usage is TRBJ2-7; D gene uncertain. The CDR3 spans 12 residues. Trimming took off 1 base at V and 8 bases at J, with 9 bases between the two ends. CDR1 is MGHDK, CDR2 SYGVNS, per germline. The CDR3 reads CASSESDWKQYF. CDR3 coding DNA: TGTGCCAGCAGTGAATCCGACTGGAAGCAGTACTTC.

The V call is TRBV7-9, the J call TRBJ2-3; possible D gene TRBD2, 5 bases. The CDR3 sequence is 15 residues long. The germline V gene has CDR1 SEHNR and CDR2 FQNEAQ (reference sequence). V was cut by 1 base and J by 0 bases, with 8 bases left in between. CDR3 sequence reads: CASSLVGGSTDTQYF. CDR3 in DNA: TGTGCCAGCAGCTTAGTAGGCGGGAGCACAGATACGCAGTATTTT.

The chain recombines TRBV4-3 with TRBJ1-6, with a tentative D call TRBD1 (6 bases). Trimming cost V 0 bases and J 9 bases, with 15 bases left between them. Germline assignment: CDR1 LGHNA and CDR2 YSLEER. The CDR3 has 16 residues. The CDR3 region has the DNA TGCGCCAGCAGCCAAGATCGTCGGCAGGGGAGTTCACCCCTCCACTTT. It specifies CASSQDRRQGSSPLHF.

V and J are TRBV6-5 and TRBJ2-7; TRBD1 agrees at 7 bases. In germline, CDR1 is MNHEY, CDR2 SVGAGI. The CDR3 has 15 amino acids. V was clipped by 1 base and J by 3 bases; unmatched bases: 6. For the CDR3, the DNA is TGTGCCAGCAGTTACTTGGGACAGAATAGCTACGAGCAGTACTTC. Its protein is CASSYLGQNSYEQYF.

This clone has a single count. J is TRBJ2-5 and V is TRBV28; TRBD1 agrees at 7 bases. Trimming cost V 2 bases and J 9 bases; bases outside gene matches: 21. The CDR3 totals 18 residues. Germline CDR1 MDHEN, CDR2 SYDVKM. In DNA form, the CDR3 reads TGTGCCAGCAGTTTAAGACAGGGCATAGTTGCAGGAAGAGGGTCCCAGTACTTC. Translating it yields CASSLRQGIVAGRGSQYF.

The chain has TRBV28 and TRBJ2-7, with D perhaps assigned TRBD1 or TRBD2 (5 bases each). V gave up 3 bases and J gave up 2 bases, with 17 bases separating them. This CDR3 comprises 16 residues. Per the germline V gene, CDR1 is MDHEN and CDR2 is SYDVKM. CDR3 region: CASSFLRGENPYEQYF. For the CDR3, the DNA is TGTGCCAGCAGTTTCCTCCGAGGGGAAAACCCCTACGAGCAGTACTTC.

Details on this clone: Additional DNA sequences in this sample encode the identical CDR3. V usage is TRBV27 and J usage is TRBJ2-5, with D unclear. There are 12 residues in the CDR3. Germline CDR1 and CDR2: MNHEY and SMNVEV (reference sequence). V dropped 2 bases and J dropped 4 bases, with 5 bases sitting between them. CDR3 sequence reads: CASSLDGETQYF. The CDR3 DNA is TGTGCCAGCAGTTTAGACGGAGAGACCCAGTACTTC.

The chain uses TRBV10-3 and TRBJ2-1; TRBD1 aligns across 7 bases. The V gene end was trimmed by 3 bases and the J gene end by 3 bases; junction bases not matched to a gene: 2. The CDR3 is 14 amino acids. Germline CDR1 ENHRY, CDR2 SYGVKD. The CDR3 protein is CAISEGDSYNEQFF. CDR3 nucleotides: TGTGCCATCAGTGAAGGGGACAGCTACAATGAGCAGTTCTTC.

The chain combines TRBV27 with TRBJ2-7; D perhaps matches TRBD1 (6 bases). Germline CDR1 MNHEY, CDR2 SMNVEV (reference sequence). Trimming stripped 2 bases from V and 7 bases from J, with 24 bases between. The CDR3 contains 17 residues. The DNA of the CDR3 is TGTGCCAGCAGTTTACACGGGGTTAGCGCTACGAGGGGGGAGCAGTACTTC. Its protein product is CASSLHGVSATRGEQYF.